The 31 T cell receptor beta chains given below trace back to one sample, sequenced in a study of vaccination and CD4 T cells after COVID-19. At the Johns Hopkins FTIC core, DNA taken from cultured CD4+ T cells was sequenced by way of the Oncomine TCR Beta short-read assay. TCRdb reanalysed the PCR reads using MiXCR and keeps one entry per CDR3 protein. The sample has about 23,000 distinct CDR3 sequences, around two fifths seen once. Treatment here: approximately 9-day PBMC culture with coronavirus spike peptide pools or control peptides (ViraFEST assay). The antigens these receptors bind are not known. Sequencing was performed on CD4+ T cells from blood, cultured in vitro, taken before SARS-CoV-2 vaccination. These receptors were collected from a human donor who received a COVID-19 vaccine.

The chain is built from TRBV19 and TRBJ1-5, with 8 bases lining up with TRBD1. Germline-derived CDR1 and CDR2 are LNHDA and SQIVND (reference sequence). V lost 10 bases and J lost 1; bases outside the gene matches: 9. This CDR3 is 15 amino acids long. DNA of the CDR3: TGTGCCATCGGGACAGGTGAGGGAAGCAATCAGCCCCAGCATTTT. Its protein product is CAIGTGEGSNQPQHF.

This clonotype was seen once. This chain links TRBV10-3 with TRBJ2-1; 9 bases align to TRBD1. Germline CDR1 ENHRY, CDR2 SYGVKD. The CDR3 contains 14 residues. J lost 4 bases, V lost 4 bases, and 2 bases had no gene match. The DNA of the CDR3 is TGTGCCATCAGTGGGGGGACAGGGTACAATGAGCAGTTCTTC. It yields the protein CAISGGTGYNEQFF.

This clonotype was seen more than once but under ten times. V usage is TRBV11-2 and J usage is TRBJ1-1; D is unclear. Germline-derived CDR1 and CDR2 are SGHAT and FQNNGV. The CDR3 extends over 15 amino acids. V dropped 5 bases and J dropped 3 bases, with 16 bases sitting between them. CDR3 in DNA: TGTGCCAGCAGCCCCCCCTCCCCGCGTGACACTGAAGCTTTCTTT. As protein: CASSPPSPRDTEAFF. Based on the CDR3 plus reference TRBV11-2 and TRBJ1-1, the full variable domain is EAGVAQSPRYKIIEKRQSVAFWCNPISGHATLYWYQQILGQGPKLLIQFQNNGVVDDSQLPKDRFSAERLKGVDSTLKIQPAKLEDSAVYLCASSPPSPRDTEAFFGQGTRLTVV.

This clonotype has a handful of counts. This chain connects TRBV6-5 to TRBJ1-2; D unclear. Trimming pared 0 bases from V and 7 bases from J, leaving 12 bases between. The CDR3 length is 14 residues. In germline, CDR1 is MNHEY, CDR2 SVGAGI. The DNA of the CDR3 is TGTGCCAGCAGTTACTCGACGGAGGTTGTTGGCTACACCTTC. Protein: CASSYSTEVVGYTF.

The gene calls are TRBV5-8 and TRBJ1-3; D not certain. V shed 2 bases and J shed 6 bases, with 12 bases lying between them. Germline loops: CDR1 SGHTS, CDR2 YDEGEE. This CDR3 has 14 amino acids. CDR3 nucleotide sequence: TGTGCCAGCAGCTTCGGGAGACGAGCAAACACCATATATTTT. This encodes CASSFGRRANTIYF.

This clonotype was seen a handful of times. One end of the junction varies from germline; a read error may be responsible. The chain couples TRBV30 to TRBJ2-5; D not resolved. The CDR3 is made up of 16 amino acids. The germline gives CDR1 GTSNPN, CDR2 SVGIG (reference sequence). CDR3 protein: CAWSPGGRPIQETQYF. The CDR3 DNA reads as TGTGCCTGGAGTCCCGGCGGCCGCCCAATCCAAGAGACTCAGTACTTC.

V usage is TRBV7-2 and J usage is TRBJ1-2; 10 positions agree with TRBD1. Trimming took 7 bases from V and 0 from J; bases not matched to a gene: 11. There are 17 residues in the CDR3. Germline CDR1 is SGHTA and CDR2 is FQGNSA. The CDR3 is CASIPPGQGPANYGYTF. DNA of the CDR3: TGTGCCAGCATCCCACCGGGACAGGGGCCAGCTAACTATGGCTACACCTTC.

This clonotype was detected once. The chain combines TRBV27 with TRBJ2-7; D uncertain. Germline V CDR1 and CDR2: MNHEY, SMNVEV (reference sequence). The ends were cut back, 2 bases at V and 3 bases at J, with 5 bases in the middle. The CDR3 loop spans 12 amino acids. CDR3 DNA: TGTGCCAGCAGTTTACGACACTACGAGCAGTACTTC. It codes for CASSLRHYEQYF.

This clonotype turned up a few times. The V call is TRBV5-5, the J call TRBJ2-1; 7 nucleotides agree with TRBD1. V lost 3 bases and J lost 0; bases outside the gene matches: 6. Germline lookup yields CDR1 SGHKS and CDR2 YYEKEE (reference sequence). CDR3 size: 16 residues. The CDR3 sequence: CASSSKTGDSYNEQFF. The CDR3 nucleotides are TGTGCCAGCAGCTCAAAAACAGGGGACTCCTACAATGAGCAGTTCTTC.

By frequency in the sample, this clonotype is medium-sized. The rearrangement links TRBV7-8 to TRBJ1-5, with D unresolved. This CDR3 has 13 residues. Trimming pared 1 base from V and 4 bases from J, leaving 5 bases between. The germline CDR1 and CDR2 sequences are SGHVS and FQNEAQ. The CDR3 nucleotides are TGTGCCAGCAGCTTAGGCCAGAATCAGCCCCAGCATTTT. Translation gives CASSLGQNQPQHF.

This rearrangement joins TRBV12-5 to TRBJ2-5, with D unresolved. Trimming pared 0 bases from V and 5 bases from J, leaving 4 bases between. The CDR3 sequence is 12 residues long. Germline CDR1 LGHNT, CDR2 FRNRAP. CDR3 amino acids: CASGLVGETQYF. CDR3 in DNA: TGTGCTAGTGGTTTGGTAGGCGAGACCCAGTACTTC.

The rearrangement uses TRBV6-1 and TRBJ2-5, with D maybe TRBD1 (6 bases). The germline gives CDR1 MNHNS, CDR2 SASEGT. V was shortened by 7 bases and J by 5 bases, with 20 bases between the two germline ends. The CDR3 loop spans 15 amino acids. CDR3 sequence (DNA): TGTGCCAGCACGGAAGCAGCAGGGGCGCGGGAGACCCAGTACTTC. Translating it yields CASTEAAGARETQYF.

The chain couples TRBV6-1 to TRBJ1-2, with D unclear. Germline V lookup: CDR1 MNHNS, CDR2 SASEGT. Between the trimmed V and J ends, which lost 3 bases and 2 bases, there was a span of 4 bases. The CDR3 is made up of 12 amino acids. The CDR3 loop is CASSDTNYGYTF. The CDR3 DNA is TGTGCCAGCAGTGACACGAACTATGGCTACACCTTC.

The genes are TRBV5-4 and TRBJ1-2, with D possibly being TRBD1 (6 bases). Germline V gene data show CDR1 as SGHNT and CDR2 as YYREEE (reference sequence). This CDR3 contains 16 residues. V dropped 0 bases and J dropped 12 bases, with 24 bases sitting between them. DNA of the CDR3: TGTGCCAGCAGCTTGGCGGATATACGGTCAGGGGATCGGGACACCTTC. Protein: CASSLADIRSGDRDTF.

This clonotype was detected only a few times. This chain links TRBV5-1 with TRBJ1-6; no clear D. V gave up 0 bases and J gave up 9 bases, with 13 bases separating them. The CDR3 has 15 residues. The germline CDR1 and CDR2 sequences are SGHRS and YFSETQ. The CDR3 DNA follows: TGCGCCAGCAGCTTGGAAACGGGCTTAGGTTCACCCCTCCACTTT. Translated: CASSLETGLGSPLHF.

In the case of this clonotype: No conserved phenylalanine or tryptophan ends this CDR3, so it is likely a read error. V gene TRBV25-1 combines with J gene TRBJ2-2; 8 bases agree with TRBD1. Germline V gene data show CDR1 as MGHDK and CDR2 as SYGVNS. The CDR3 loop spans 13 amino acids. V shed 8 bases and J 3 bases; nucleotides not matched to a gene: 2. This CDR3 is CASRDRYTGELFL. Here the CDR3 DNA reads TGTGCCAGCCGGGACAGGTACACCGGGGAGCTGTTTCTT.

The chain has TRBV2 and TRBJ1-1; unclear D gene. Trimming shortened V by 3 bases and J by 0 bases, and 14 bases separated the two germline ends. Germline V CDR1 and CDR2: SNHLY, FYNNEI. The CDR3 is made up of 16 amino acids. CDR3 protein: CASSEGGQPLNTEAFF. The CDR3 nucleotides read TGTGCCAGCAGTGAGGGTGGGCAGCCCTTGAACACTGAAGCTTTCTTT.

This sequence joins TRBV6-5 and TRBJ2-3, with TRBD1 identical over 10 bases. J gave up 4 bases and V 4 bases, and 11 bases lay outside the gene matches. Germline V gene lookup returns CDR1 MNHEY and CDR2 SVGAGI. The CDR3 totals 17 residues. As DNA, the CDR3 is TGTGCCAGCAGTTCGACCGCCGGGACAGGGGCAGCAGATACGCAGTATTTT. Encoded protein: CASSSTAGTGAADTQYF.

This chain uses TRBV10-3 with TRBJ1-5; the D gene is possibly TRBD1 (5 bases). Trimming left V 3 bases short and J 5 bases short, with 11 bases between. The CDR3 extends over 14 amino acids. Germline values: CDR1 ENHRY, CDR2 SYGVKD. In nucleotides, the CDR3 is TGTGCCATCAGTGATCGGCAGGGATATCAGCCCCAGCATTTT. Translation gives CAISDRQGYQPQHF.

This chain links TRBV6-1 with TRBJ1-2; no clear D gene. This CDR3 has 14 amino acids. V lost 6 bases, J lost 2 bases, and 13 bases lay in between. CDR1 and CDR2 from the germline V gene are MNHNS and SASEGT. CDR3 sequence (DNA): TGTGCCAGCAGCCAGGCGGGCAGAAACTATGGCTACACCTTC. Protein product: CASSQAGRNYGYTF.

The CDR3 here is CAISERGQGSTEAFF. Written as DNA, the CDR3 is TGTGCCATCAGTGAACGGGGGCAGGGGAGCACTGAAGCTTTCTTT. V and J are TRBV10-3 and TRBJ1-1; perhaps TRBD1 as D (6 bases). The CDR3 is made up of 15 amino acids. Germline lookup yields CDR1 ENHRY and CDR2 SYGVKD. Trimming took off 3 bases at V and 4 bases at J, with 15 bases between the two ends.

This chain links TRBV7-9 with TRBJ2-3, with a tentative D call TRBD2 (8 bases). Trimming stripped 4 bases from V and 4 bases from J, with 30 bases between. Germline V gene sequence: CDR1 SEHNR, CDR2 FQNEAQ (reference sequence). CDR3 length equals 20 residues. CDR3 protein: CASSSGGVPLTGKVADTQYF. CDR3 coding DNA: TGTGCCAGCAGCTCGGGGGGGGTACCTCTGACAGGGAAGGTGGCAGATACGCAGTATTTT.

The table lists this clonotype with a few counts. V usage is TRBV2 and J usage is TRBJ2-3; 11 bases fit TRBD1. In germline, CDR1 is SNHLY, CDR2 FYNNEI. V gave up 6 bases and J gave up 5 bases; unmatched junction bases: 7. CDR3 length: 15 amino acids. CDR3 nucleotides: TGTGCCAGCAGAGGGGGGGACAGGGGGAAAGATACGCAGTATTTT. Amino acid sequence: CASRGGDRGKDTQYF.

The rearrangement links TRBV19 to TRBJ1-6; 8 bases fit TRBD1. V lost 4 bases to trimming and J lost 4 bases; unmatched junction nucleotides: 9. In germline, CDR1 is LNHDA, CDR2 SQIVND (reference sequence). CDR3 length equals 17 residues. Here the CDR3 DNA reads TGTGCCAGTAGTAAAATTCCGGGACAGGAGTATAATTCACCCCTCCACTTT. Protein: CASSKIPGQEYNSPLHF.

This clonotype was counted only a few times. The CDR3 is CASSLGMQFSETQYF. In nucleotides, the CDR3 is TGTGCCAGCAGCTTAGGGATGCAGTTTTCCGAGACCCAGTACTTC. This rearrangement joins TRBV7-3 to TRBJ2-5; D gene unclear. The CDR3 covers 15 residues. The ends were cut back, 2 bases at V and 5 bases at J, with 15 bases in the middle. Germline assignment: CDR1 SGHTA and CDR2 FQGTGA.

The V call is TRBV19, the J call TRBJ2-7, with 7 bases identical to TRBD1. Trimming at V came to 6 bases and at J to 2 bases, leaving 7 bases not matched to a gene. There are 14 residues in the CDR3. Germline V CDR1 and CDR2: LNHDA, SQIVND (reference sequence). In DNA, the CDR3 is TGTGCCAGTAGCCCGACAGGGTTAGCCTACGAGCAGTACTTC. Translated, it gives CASSPTGLAYEQYF.

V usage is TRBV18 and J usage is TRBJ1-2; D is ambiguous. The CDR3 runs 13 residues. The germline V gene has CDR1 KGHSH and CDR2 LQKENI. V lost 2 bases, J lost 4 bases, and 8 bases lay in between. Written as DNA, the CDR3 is TGTGCCAGCTCACCAAACAGCCTCTATGGCTACACCTTC. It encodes CASSPNSLYGYTF.

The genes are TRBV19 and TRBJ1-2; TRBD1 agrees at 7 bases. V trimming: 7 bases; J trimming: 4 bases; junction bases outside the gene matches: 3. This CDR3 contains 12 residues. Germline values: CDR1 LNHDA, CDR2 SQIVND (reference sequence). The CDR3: CASTGGRYGYTF. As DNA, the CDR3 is TGTGCCAGTACAGGGGGTCGCTATGGCTACACCTTC.

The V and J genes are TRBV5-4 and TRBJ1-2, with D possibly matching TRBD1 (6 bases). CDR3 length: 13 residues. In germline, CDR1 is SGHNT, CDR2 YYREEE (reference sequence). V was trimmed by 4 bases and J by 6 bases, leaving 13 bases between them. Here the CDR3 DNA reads TGTGCCAGCAGCCCGATGGGGACAAATGGCTACACCTTC. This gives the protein CASSPMGTNGYTF.

CDR3 amino acids: CASSQYFGGNYGYTF. The CDR3 DNA reads TGTGCCAGCAGTCAATATTTCGGGGGAAACTATGGCTACACCTTC. V and J are TRBV7-9 and TRBJ1-2; D possibly corresponds to TRBD1 (5 bases). Germline lookup yields CDR1 SEHNR and CDR2 FQNEAQ (reference sequence). The V gene lost 6 bases and the J gene lost 2 bases, with 16 bases spanning the gap. The CDR3 covers 15 residues.

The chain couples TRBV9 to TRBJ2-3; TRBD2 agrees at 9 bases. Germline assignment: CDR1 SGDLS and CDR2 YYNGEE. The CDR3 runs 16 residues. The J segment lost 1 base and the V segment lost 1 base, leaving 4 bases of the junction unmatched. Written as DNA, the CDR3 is TGTGCCAGCAGCGTATTAGCGGGGGCCGGCACAGATACGCAGTATTTT. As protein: CASSVLAGAGTDTQYF. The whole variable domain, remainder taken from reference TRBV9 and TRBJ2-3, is DSGVTQTPKHLITATGQRVTLRCSPRSGDLSVYWYQQSLDQGLQFLIQYYNGEERAKGNILERFSAQQFPDLHSELNLSSLELGDSALYFCASSVLAGAGTDTQYFGPGTRLTVL.